Reported below is one T cell receptor beta chain. This specimen belongs to a study of blood T cell repertoires in COVID-19. Study at large: PBMCs, B-cell-depleted T cells, or T cells provided the cDNA or gDNA that made up the material.

Source study methods: Amplification of reference gene primers provided the estimated nucleated cell counts. Profiling relied on immunoSEQ multiplex PCR, and the TCRdb table lists in-frame clones only, not all of them. V, J and clone size are those of that table, while D and trimming were read from the DNA. This sample has about 77,000 clones; 80% occur once, and the top ten carry under 5.5%. The clonotype comes from a woman aged 70-85 years with acute or convalescent COVID-19. Sequenced sample: peripheral blood.

The CDR3 DNA follows: TGTGCCAGCAGTTTAGTGGGCGCAGGGACCCAGTACTTC. Its protein product is CASSLVGAGTQYF. The genes are TRBV12-3 or TRBV12-4 and TRBJ2-5; D call uncertain. The CDR3 has 13 amino acids. The V end was cut by 1 base, the J end by 7 bases, with 10 bases between.